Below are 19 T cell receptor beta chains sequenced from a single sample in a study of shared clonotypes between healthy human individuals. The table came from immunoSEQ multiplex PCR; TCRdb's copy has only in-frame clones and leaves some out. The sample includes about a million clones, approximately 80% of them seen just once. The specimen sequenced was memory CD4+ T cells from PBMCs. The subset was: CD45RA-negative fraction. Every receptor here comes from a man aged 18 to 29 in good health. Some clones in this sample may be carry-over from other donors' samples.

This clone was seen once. The CDR3 region is CASSVGFPYEQYF. As DNA, the CDR3 is TGTGCCAGCAGTGTGGGGTTTCCCTACGAGCAGTACTTC. V and J are TRBV6-1 and TRBJ2-7; the D is unclear. Germline CDR1 and CDR2: MNHNS and SASEGT. Deletions cut 4 bases from V and 2 bases from J, with 9 bases between. This CDR3 contains 13 residues.

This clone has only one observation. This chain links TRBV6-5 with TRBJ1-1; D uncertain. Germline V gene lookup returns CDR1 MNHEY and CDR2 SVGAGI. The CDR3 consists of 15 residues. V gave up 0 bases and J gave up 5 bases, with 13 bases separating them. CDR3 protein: CASSYSRLRGTEAFF. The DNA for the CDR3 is TGTGCCAGCAGTTACTCGAGGCTCAGAGGGACTGAAGCTTTCTTT.

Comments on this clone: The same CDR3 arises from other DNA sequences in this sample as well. CDR3 amino acids: CASSLRASNEKLFF. DNA for the CDR3: TGCGCCAGCAGCCTCCGGGCTTCAAATGAAAAACTGTTTTTT. The genes are TRBV5-1 and TRBJ1-4; D remains unclear. Trimming stripped 4 bases from V and 5 bases from J, with 12 bases between. Germline V CDR1 and CDR2: SGHRS, YFSETQ. The CDR3 extends over 14 amino acids.

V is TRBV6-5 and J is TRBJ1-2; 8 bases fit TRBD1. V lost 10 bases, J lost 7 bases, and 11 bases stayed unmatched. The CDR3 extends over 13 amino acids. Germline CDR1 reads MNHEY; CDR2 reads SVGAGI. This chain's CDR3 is CATTFGTGGGYTF. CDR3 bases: TGTGCCACTACATTCGGGACAGGAGGTGGCTACACCTTC.

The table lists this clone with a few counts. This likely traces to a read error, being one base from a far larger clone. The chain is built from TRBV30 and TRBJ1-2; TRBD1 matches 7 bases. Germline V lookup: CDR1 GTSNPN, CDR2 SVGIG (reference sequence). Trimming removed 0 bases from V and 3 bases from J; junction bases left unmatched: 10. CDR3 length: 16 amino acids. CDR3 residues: CAWSVSPQGTHYGYTF. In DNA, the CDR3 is TGTGCCTGGAGTGTCAGCCCACAGGGGACTCACTATGGCTACACCTTC.

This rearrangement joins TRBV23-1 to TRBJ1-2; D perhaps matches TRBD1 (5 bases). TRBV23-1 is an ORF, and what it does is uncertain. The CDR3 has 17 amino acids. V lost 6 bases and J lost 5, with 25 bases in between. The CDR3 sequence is CASSHIPTGVMGYGYTF. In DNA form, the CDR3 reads TGCGCCAGCAGCCACATCCCGACGGGGGTCATGGGGTATGGCTACACCTTC.

The CDR3 DNA sequence: TGCGCCAGCAGCCAAGCGGGGACAGGGGGATGGTACGAGCAGTACTTC. It codes for CASSQAGTGGWYEQYF. The chain links TRBV10-2 to TRBJ2-7; 11 bases fit TRBD1. The ends lost 6 bases at V and 4 bases at J; junction bases unmatched: 11. This CDR3 contains 16 residues. Germline V gene lookup returns CDR1 WSHSY and CDR2 SAAADI.

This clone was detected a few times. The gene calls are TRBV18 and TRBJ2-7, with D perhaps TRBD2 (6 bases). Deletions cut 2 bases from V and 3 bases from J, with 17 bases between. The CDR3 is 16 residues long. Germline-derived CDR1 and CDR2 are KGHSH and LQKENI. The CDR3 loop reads CASSPSVGGAGYEQYF. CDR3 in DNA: TGTGCCAGCTCACCATCCGTCGGAGGGGCTGGCTACGAGCAGTACTTC.

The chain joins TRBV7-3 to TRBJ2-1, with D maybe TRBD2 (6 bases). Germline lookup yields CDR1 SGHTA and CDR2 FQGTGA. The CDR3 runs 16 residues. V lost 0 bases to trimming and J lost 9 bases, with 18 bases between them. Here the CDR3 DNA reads TGTGCCAGCAGCTTAACCAGCAACAGGTTGGGAGGTGAGCAGTTCTTC. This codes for CASSLTSNRLGGEQFF.

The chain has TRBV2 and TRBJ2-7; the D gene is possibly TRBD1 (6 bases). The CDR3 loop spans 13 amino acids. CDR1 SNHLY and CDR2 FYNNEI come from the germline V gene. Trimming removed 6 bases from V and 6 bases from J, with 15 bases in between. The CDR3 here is CASRGTLRSEQYF. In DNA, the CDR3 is TGTGCCAGCAGGGGGACACTGAGGAGCGAGCAGTACTTC.

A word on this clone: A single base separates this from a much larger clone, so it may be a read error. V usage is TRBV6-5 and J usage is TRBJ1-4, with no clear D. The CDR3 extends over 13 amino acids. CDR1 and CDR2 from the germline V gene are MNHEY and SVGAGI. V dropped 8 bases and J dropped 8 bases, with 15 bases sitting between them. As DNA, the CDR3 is TGTGCCAGCGCCGGAGACCGTAGGGAAAAACTGTTTTTT. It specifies CASAGDRREKLFF.

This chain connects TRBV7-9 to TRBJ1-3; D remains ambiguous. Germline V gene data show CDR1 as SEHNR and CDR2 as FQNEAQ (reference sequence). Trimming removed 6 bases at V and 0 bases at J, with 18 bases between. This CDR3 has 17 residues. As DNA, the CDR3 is TGTGCCAGCAGGCCCGCTCCAAAACGGGACTCTGGAAACACCATATATTTT. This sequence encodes CASRPAPKRDSGNTIYF.

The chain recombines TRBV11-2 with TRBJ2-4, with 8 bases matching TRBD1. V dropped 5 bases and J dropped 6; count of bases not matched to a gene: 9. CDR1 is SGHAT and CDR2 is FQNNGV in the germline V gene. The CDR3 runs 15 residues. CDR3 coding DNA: TGTGCCAGCAGCCCAACCGTGGACAGGGCAAACATTCAGTACTTC. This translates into CASSPTVDRANIQYF.

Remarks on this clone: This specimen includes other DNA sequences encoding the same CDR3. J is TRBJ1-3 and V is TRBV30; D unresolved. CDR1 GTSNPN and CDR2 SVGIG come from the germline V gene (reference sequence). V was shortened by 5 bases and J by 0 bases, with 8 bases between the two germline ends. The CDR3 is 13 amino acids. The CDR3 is CAWSGYSGNTIYF. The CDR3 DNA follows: TGTGCCTGGTCAGGTTACTCTGGAAACACCATATATTTT.

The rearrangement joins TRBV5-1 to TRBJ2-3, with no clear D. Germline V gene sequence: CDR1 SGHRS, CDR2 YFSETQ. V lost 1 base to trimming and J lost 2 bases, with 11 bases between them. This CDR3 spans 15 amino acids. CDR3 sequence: CASSLPRSDTDTQYF. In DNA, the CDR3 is TGCGCCAGCAGCTTGCCCAGGAGCGACACAGATACGCAGTATTTT.

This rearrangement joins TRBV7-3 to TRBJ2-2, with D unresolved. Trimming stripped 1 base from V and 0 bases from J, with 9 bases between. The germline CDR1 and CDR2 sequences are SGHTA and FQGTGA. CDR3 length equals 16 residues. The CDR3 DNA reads TGTGCCAGCAGCTTAAACCCGCCCGCGAACACCGGGGAGCTGTTTTTT. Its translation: CASSLNPPANTGELFF.

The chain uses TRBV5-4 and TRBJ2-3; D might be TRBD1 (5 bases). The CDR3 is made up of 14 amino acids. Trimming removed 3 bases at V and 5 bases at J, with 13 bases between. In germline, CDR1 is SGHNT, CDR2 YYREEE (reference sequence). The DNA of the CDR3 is TGTGCCAGCAGCTCTTCAGGGCTTATAGATACGCAGTATTTT. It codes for CASSSSGLIDTQYF.

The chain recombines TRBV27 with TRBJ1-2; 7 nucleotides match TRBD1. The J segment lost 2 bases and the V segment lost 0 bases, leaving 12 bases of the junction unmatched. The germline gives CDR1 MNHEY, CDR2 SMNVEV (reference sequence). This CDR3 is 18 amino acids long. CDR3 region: CASSLSLPRTGANYGYTF. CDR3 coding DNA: TGTGCCAGCAGTTTATCACTACCTCGGACAGGAGCGAACTATGGCTACACCTTC.

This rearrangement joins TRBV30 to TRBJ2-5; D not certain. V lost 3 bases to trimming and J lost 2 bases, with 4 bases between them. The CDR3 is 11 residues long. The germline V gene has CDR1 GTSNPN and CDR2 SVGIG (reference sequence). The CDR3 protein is CAWREQETQYF. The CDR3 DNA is TGTGCCTGGAGGGAACAAGAGACCCAGTACTTC. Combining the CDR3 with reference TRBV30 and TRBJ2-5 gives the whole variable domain SQTIHQWPATLVQPVGSPLSLECTVEGTSNPNLYWYRQAAGRGLQLLFYSVGIGQISSEVPQNLSASRPQDRQFILSSKKLLLSDSGFYLCAWREQETQYFGPGTRLLVL.